What follows describes a single T cell receptor beta chain. V lost 4 bases and J lost 0; bases outside the gene matches: 17. Germline CDR1 is SGHRS and CDR2 is YFSETQ. The CDR3 sequence is 19 residues long. This record belongs to a study of blood T cell repertoires in COVID-19. Overall study: The analysed material was cDNA or gDNA that came from T cells, B-cell-depleted T cells, or PBMCs.

As handled by the study authors: Amplification with reference gene primers provided the estimates of nucleated cell counts. TCRdb's table, derived via immunoSEQ multiplex PCR, lists solely in-frame clones and lacks some. The D gene and trimming were derived from the DNA, and the V and J assignments and clone size from that table. The profile shows approximately 49,000 clones, 84% of them singletons. The sequenced sample consisted of peripheral blood. The V call is TRBV5-1, the J call TRBJ2-7, with 9 nucleotides matching TRBD1. The sequence was collected from a man in his fifties with acute or convalescent COVID-19. CDR3 coding DNA: TGCGCCAGCAGCGCGTCCGGGACAGGGTATAGGGATAGCTCCTACGAGCAGTACTTC. Protein product: CASSASGTGYRDSSYEQYF.